The next 7 T cell receptor beta chains were all read from a single sample in a study of T cells in women clearing cervical HPV infection. Profiling relied on immunoSEQ multiplex PCR, and the TCRdb table lists in-frame clones only, not all of them. The sample's table shows tens of thousands of clones. Sequences were obtained from blood buffy coat. These receptors originate from a woman between 18 and 70 years old with a cervical HPV16 infection that either progressed to CIN3+ or cleared (not recorded which).

With respect to this clone: Coverage ceases 3 residues before the CDR3 finishes, and the germline J gene fills in the end. The genes are TRBV7-3 and TRBJ1-2; D unclear. There are 17 residues in the CDR3. Germline CDR1 and CDR2: SGHTA and FQGTGA. The sequenced part of the CDR3 DNA is TGTGCCAGCAGCCCAAACGGACTATCAGGTGGCACAGATACC. It translates to CASSPNGLSGGTDT. From start to end, the CDR3 is CASSPNGLSGGTDTYTF.

A word on this clone: Coverage ceases 3 residues before the CDR3 finishes, and the germline J gene fills in the end. V and J are TRBV6-2 or TRBV6-3 and TRBJ1-6; D not certain. Per the germline V gene, CDR1 is MNHEY and CDR2 is SVGEGT. The V end lost 4 bases, the J end lost 2 bases, and 9 bases lay between the germline ends. CDR3 length: 15 amino acids. The sequenced CDR3 bases are TGTGCCAGCAGTTCCACACCCCCCTATAATTCACCC. Amino acids: CASSSTPPYNSP. The complete CDR3 protein is CASSSTPPYNSPLHF.

With regard to this clone: The read terminates 3 residues before the CDR3 end, so the remaining end is supplied by the germline J gene. The chain recombines TRBV2 with TRBJ2-2; 14 bases are shared with TRBD2. With V trimmed by 6 bases and J by 2 bases, 8 bases remained unmatched. This CDR3 region has 18 residues. Germline V gene sequence: CDR1 SNHLY, CDR2 FYNNEI. The CDR3 loop reads CASSARGTSGGNTGELFF. The CDR3 DNA, read in part, is TGTGCCAGCAGCGCCCGTGGGACTAGCGGGGGAAACACCGGGGAG. The complete variable domain, with remaining parts taken from reference TRBV2 and TRBJ2-2, reads EPEVTQTPSHQVTQMGQEVILRCVPISNHLYFYWYRQILGQKVEFLVSFYNNEISEKSEIFDDQFSVERPDGSNFTLKIRSTKLEDSAMYFCASSARGTSGGNTGELFFGEGSRLTVL.

About this clone: Relative to the germline gene, one junction end is altered; a read error may explain this. The sequenced fragment ends 3 residues before the CDR3 boundary, so the rest is inferred from the germline J gene. This sequence joins TRBV2 and TRBJ2-1; the D gene is possibly TRBD1 (6 bases). The germline V gene encodes CDR1 SNHLY and CDR2 FYNNEI. The length of the CDR3 is 12 residues. The CDR3: CVSRGRGNEQFF. The sequenced CDR3 bases are TGTGTCAGCAGGGGCAGGGGAAATGAG.

Comment on this clone: With the read ending 3 residues before the CDR3 end, the germline J gene is used to fill in that end. This chain joins TRBV2 and TRBJ1-4, with D unresolved. CDR1 and CDR2 from the germline V gene are SNHLY and FYNNEI. CDR3 length equals 13 residues. Trimming took off 10 bases at V and 0 bases at J, with 9 bases between the two ends. The CDR3 loop reads CATRGTTNEKLFF. Partial CDR3 DNA: TGTGCCACTAGAGGCACAACTAATGAAAAA.

The CDR3 bases that were read are TGTGCCAGCAGCGAATATAGGGGCCCCTATAGCAATCAGCCC. Translating gives CASSEYRGPYSNQP. The full CDR3 sequence reads CASSEYRGPYSNQPQHF. The chain links TRBV2 to TRBJ1-5; D perhaps matches TRBD1 (5 bases). The CDR3 end lies 3 residues beyond the end of the read and is filled in from the germline J gene. Trimming took off 6 bases at V and 0 bases at J, with 18 bases between the two ends. From germline, CDR1 is SNHLY and CDR2 FYNNEI. CDR3 length equals 17 residues.

In regard to this clone: Coverage ceases 3 residues before the CDR3 finishes, and the germline J gene fills in the end. The rearrangement uses TRBV7-2 and TRBJ2-2, with 9 nucleotides matching TRBD2. Per germline, CDR1 SGHTA and CDR2 FQGNSA. CDR3 length equals 15 residues. V shed 1 base and J 8 bases; nucleotides not matched to a gene: 5. CDR3 residues: CASSLVSGGRGELFF. The sequenced part of the CDR3 DNA is TGTGCCAGCAGCTTAGTTAGCGGGGGCAGGGGGGAG.